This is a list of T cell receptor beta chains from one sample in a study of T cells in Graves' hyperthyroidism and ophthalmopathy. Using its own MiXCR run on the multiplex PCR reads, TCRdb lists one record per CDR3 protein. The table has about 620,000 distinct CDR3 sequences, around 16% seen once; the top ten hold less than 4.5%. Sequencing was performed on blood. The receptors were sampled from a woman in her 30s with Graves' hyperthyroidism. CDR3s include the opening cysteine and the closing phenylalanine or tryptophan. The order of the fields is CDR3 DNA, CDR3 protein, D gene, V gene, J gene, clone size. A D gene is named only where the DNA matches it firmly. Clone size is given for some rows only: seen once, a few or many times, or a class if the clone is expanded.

CDR3nt: TGCGCCAGCAGCTCCCTGGGCGGGAGGGCCCGATCAGATACGCAGTATTTT; CDR3aa: CASSSLGGRARSDTQYF; d_gene: TRBD2; v_gene: TRBV5-1; j_gene: TRBJ2-3; abundance: NA
CDR3nt: TGTGCCAGCAGCTTAGCTAGGACTAGCGTCTCCTACTTC; CDR3aa: CASSLARTSVSYF; d_gene: TRBD2; v_gene: TRBV7-2; j_gene: TRBJ2-5; abundance: many
CDR3nt: TGTGCCAGCAGCTTAGGACAGGGAACAGCCAAAGACATTCAGTACTTC; CDR3aa: CASSLGQGTAKDIQYF; d_gene: NA; v_gene: TRBV13; j_gene: TRBJ2-4; abundance: NA
CDR3nt: TGCAGTGCTAGAGATCTGTCATTTTCCTACTACGAGCAGTACTTC; CDR3aa: CSARDLSFSYYEQYF; d_gene: NA; v_gene: TRBV20-1; j_gene: TRBJ2-7; abundance: few
CDR3nt: TGCGCCAGCAGCTTGGGACAGGGTTGGGATCAGCCCCAGCATTTT; CDR3aa: CASSLGQGWDQPQHF; d_gene: TRBD1; v_gene: TRBV5-1; j_gene: TRBJ1-5; abundance: NA
CDR3nt: TGTGCCACGAACAGGGCCACTGAAGCTTTCTTT; CDR3aa: CATNRATEAFF; d_gene: NA; v_gene: TRBV6-1; j_gene: TRBJ1-1; abundance: many
CDR3nt: TGTGCCAGCAGCAGGGACGGGAGGAGTTACAATGAGCAGTTCTTC; CDR3aa: CASSRDGRSYNEQFF; d_gene: TRBD2; v_gene: TRBV7-2; j_gene: TRBJ2-1; abundance: once
CDR3nt: TGCGCCAGCAGCTTGGATTCAAGGAGTGGCGGGGAGCTGTTTTTT; CDR3aa: CASSLDSRSGGELFF; d_gene: NA; v_gene: TRBV5-1; j_gene: TRBJ2-2; abundance: few
CDR3nt: TGTGCCAGCAGCTTACTACAGGGGCTTGGTGAGCAGTTCTTC; CDR3aa: CASSLLQGLGEQFF; d_gene: TRBD1; v_gene: TRBV13; j_gene: TRBJ2-1; abundance: many
CDR3nt: TGTGCCAGCAGCTCGCCGACAGGGGTCGATACGCAGTATTTT; CDR3aa: CASSSPTGVDTQYF; d_gene: TRBD1; v_gene: TRBV7-3; j_gene: TRBJ2-3; abundance: many
CDR3nt: TGTGCCGGCAGTTTGGGTGCGGGGCCCTACGAGCAGTACTTC; CDR3aa: CAGSLGAGPYEQYF; d_gene: NA; v_gene: TRBV27; j_gene: TRBJ2-7; abundance: NA
CDR3nt: TGTGCCAGCAGTCCGGGACTAGCGGGAGCCAATGAGCAGTTCTTC; CDR3aa: CASSPGLAGANEQFF; d_gene: TRBD2; v_gene: TRBV18; j_gene: TRBJ2-1; abundance: many
CDR3nt: TGTGCCAGCAGCTTGGATGCTCAGCCCCAGCATTTT; CDR3aa: CASSLDAQPQHF; d_gene: NA; v_gene: TRBV5-4; j_gene: TRBJ1-5; abundance: few
CDR3nt: TGCAGCGTTGAAGAAGAGGGCAAATATGGCTACACCTTC; CDR3aa: CSVEEEGKYGYTF; d_gene: NA; v_gene: TRBV29-1; j_gene: TRBJ1-2; abundance: many
CDR3nt: TGTGCCAGCAGTTCTCTGAGGGATGGTAACATTCAGTACTTC; CDR3aa: CASSSLRDGNIQYF; d_gene: NA; v_gene: TRBV6-1; j_gene: TRBJ2-4; abundance: NA
CDR3nt: TGTGCCAGCAGCGGGCAGTCTAACTATGGCTACACCTTC; CDR3aa: CASSGQSNYGYTF; d_gene: NA; v_gene: TRBV3-1; j_gene: TRBJ1-2; abundance: many
CDR3nt: TGTGCCAGCAGCCCAACCACCACTTCGGACGAGCAGTACTTC; CDR3aa: CASSPTTTSDEQYF; d_gene: NA; v_gene: TRBV7-8; j_gene: TRBJ2-7; abundance: few
CDR3nt: TGCAGTGCTGGGCGAGGGGGCGCCGGGATCGGGGAGCTGTTTTTT; CDR3aa: CSAGRGGAGIGELFF; d_gene: TRBD1; v_gene: TRBV20-1; j_gene: TRBJ2-2; abundance: NA
CDR3nt: TGTGCCAGTAGTATAGATCTTTCCGGACAGGGTACCGACAATCAGCCCCAGCATTTT; CDR3aa: CASSIDLSGQGTDNQPQHF; d_gene: TRBD1; v_gene: TRBV19; j_gene: TRBJ1-5; abundance: few
CDR3nt: TGCAGCGTCGGCTGGTGGGAGGGCGCCAAAAACATTCAGTACTTC; CDR3aa: CSVGWWEGAKNIQYF; d_gene: TRBD2; v_gene: TRBV29-1; j_gene: TRBJ2-4; abundance: few
CDR3nt: TGTGCCAGCAGCTTCGACAGGGGAGGGGGGGAGCTGTTTTTT; CDR3aa: CASSFDRGGGELFF; d_gene: NA; v_gene: TRBV7-2; j_gene: TRBJ2-2; abundance: many
CDR3nt: TGTGCCAGCAGCAAACGGGGTGGCAATGAGCAGTTCTTC; CDR3aa: CASSKRGGNEQFF; d_gene: NA; v_gene: TRBV7-2; j_gene: TRBJ2-1; abundance: NA
CDR3nt: TGTGCCAGTGGTAGGGGAGGTCAGCCCCAGCATTTT; CDR3aa: CASGRGGQPQHF; d_gene: NA; v_gene: TRBV19; j_gene: TRBJ1-5; abundance: many
CDR3nt: TGTGCCAGCAGTGAAGGGCTAGCGGGTATCGAGACCCAGTACTTC; CDR3aa: CASSEGLAGIETQYF; d_gene: TRBD2; v_gene: TRBV2; j_gene: TRBJ2-5; abundance: many
CDR3nt: TGTGCCAGCAGTCCGGAAGCGAAGAGCTCTGGAAACACCATATATTTT; CDR3aa: CASSPEAKSSGNTIYF; d_gene: NA; v_gene: TRBV28; j_gene: TRBJ1-3; abundance: many
CDR3nt: TGTGCCAGCAGCCAAGGCCTAGCAAACACGCAGTATTTT; CDR3aa: CASSQGLANTQYF; d_gene: NA; v_gene: TRBV14; j_gene: TRBJ2-3; abundance: NA
CDR3nt: TGTGCCACCAGCAGAGCCCGTACTAGCGGGGGGTTCTACAATGAGCAGTTCTTC; CDR3aa: CATSRARTSGGFYNEQFF; d_gene: TRBD2; v_gene: TRBV15; j_gene: TRBJ2-1; abundance: many
CDR3nt: TGCGCCAGCAGCCAAGTTAGCCCTAATTCACCCCTCCACTTT; CDR3aa: CASSQVSPNSPLHF; d_gene: NA; v_gene: TRBV4-1; j_gene: TRBJ1-6; abundance: NA
CDR3nt: TGTGCCTGGAGTTTAGGACAGGGGACTGAAGCTTTCTTT; CDR3aa: CAWSLGQGTEAFF; d_gene: TRBD1; v_gene: TRBV30; j_gene: TRBJ1-1; abundance: NA
CDR3nt: TGCGCCAGCAGCTTGGCCAGGGAGGTGGACGTGGGGCAGGTTACGCAGTATTTT; CDR3aa: CASSLAREVDVGQVTQYF; d_gene: NA; v_gene: TRBV5-1; j_gene: TRBJ2-3; abundance: few
CDR3nt: TGTGCCAGCAGTCTTCCGGGACAGGGGGCGGCTGAGCAGTTCTTC; CDR3aa: CASSLPGQGAAEQFF; d_gene: TRBD1; v_gene: TRBV28; j_gene: TRBJ2-1; abundance: NA
CDR3nt: TGCAGTGCTAGAGATTGGATGGGGCGCAATCAGCCCCAGCATTTT; CDR3aa: CSARDWMGRNQPQHF; d_gene: NA; v_gene: TRBV20-1; j_gene: TRBJ1-5; abundance: few
CDR3nt: TGCGCCAGCAGCCGTCCACAGGGTCCAACCGGGGAGCTGTTTTTT; CDR3aa: CASSRPQGPTGELFF; d_gene: NA; v_gene: TRBV5-1; j_gene: TRBJ2-2; abundance: NA
CDR3nt: TGCGCCAGCAGTTATACGACAGGGGGGTCTTACGAGCAGTACTTC; CDR3aa: CASSYTTGGSYEQYF; d_gene: TRBD1; v_gene: TRBV5-1; j_gene: TRBJ2-7; abundance: NA
CDR3nt: TGCAGTGCTACGACCCCGGCCACCCCGGGACTAGCGACAGATACGCAGTATTTT; CDR3aa: CSATTPATPGLATDTQYF; d_gene: TRBD2; v_gene: TRBV20-1; j_gene: TRBJ2-3; abundance: many
CDR3nt: TGTGCCAGCAGTCTACCGGGACAGGGAATCGCCCAGTACTTC; CDR3aa: CASSLPGQGIAQYF; d_gene: TRBD1; v_gene: TRBV28; j_gene: TRBJ2-5; abundance: many
CDR3nt: TGTGCCAGCAGTTATTCCTTACTGGGAAACACTGAAGCTTTCTTT; CDR3aa: CASSYSLLGNTEAFF; d_gene: NA; v_gene: TRBV6-2/TRBV6-3; j_gene: TRBJ1-1; abundance: NA
CDR3nt: TGTGCCAGCAGTTTGGCGGGGACAGGAGATCCCCTCCACTTT; CDR3aa: CASSLAGTGDPLHF; d_gene: TRBD1; v_gene: TRBV27; j_gene: TRBJ1-6; abundance: few
CDR3nt: TGTGCCAGCAGTCCCGACAGGGGACGGGCGACCCAGTACTTC; CDR3aa: CASSPDRGRATQYF; d_gene: TRBD1; v_gene: TRBV12-3/TRBV12-4; j_gene: TRBJ2-5; abundance: many
CDR3nt: TGTGCCAGCAGCCAAGTCAGCACAGGGCAATCACCCCTCCACTTT; CDR3aa: CASSQVSTGQSPLHF; d_gene: NA; v_gene: TRBV4-2; j_gene: TRBJ1-6; abundance: few
CDR3nt: TGCGCCAGCAGCTTATGGACAGGGCTGAATACCGGGGAGCTGTTTTTT; CDR3aa: CASSLWTGLNTGELFF; d_gene: TRBD1; v_gene: TRBV5-1; j_gene: TRBJ2-2; abundance: few
CDR3nt: TGTGCCAGCAGTTATGGCTCAGGAGTAAATGAAAAACTGTTTTTT; CDR3aa: CASSYGSGVNEKLFF; d_gene: NA; v_gene: TRBV28; j_gene: TRBJ1-4; abundance: NA
CDR3nt: TGTGCCAGTAAAGTCGGAGTTTCGAGCGCAGATACGCAGTATTTT; CDR3aa: CASKVGVSSADTQYF; d_gene: NA; v_gene: TRBV27; j_gene: TRBJ2-3; abundance: many
CDR3nt: TGCAGTGCTAATAGGGGGTTTCATGGAGATTCACCCCTCCACTTT; CDR3aa: CSANRGFHGDSPLHF; d_gene: NA; v_gene: TRBV20-1; j_gene: TRBJ1-6; abundance: NA
CDR3nt: TGTGCCAGCAGTTCTCTAGCGGGAGGGAAGCATGAGCAGTTCTTC; CDR3aa: CASSSLAGGKHEQFF; d_gene: TRBD2; v_gene: TRBV28; j_gene: TRBJ2-1; abundance: NA
CDR3nt: TGTGCCAGCAGTCTGGGAGGGTGGGGGAACACTGAAGCTTTCTTT; CDR3aa: CASSLGGWGNTEAFF; d_gene: NA; v_gene: TRBV7-3; j_gene: TRBJ1-1; abundance: few
CDR3nt: TGTGCCAGCAACCTAGGTTCTGGACAGGGAATGGCTTTCTTT; CDR3aa: CASNLGSGQGMAFF; d_gene: TRBD1; v_gene: TRBV7-9; j_gene: TRBJ1-1; abundance: few
CDR3nt: TGTGCCAGCAGCTGGCGACTAGCGAGAGGCAACTACTTCACAGATACGCAGTATTTT; CDR3aa: CASSWRLARGNYFTDTQYF; d_gene: TRBD2; v_gene: TRBV7-2; j_gene: TRBJ2-3; abundance: few
CDR3nt: TGTGCCAGCAGCTTAAAAGCGGGAGGGCCACTTGACACCGGGGAGCTGTTTTTT; CDR3aa: CASSLKAGGPLDTGELFF; d_gene: TRBD2; v_gene: TRBV7-8; j_gene: TRBJ2-2; abundance: NA
CDR3nt: TGTGCCAGTGCTACGCAGATACAAGAGACCCAGTACTTC; CDR3aa: CASATQIQETQYF; d_gene: NA; v_gene: TRBV19; j_gene: TRBJ2-5; abundance: NA
CDR3nt: TGTGCCAGCAGCTCAGAACCGACAAGGGAGCAGTACTTC; CDR3aa: CASSSEPTREQYF; d_gene: NA; v_gene: TRBV5-5; j_gene: TRBJ2-7; abundance: many
CDR3nt: TGTGCCAGCAGTTACTTGGGAGACTACACCTTC; CDR3aa: CASSYLGDYTF; d_gene: NA; v_gene: TRBV6-2/TRBV6-3; j_gene: TRBJ1-2; abundance: NA
CDR3nt: TGTGCCTGGAGTGTACCAGGGAACCAGCCCCAGCATTTT; CDR3aa: CAWSVPGNQPQHF; d_gene: NA; v_gene: TRBV30; j_gene: TRBJ1-5; abundance: many
CDR3nt: TGTGCCTGGAGTGTCACCGAGCCCGTTGAAGCTTTCTTT; CDR3aa: CAWSVTEPVEAFF; d_gene: NA; v_gene: TRBV30; j_gene: TRBJ1-1; abundance: NA
CDR3nt: TGTGCCAGCAGGCCGACCGGCACCGGGGAGCTGTTTTTT; CDR3aa: CASRPTGTGELFF; d_gene: NA; v_gene: TRBV6-1; j_gene: TRBJ2-2; abundance: few